The source of this T cell receptor beta chain is a study of immune evolution from preneoplasia to lung adenocarcinoma. This clone was detected once. Relative to the germline gene, one junction end is altered; a read error may explain this. Data came from immunoSEQ multiplex PCR; TCRdb stores just in-frame clones and leaves some out. This repertoire shows thousands of clones, around 81% found once; its top ten account for about 9.1%. The CDR3 has 15 residues. The germline CDR1 and CDR2 sequences are SGHRS and YFSETQ. This clonotype originated in a person aged 55-85 years with lung adenocarcinoma. This rearrangement joins TRBV5-1 to TRBJ2-1; D is unclear. Source material: FFPE adjacent normal lung tissue. As DNA, the CDR3 is TGCTCCAGCAGCTTGGCCGGGTACTCCTACAATGAGCAGTTCTTC. This sequence encodes CSSSLAGYSYNEQFF.